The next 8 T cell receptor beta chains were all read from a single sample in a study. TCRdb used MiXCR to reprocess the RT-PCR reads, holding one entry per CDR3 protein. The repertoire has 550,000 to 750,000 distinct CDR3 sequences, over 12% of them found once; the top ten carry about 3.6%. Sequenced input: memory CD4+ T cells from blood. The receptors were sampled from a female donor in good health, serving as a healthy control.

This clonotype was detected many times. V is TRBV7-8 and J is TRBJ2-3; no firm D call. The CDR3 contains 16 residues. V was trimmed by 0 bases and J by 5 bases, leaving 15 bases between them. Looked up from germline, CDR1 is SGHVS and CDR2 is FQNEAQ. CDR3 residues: CASSLAAGRGGDTQYF. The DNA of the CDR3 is TGTGCCAGCAGCTTAGCGGCCGGACGCGGTGGAGATACGCAGTATTTT.

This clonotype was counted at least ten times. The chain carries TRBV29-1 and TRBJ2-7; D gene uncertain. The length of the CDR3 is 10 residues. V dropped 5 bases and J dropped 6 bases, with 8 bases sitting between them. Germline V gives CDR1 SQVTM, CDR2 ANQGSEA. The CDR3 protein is CSVLSGEQYF. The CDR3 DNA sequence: TGCAGCGTTCTGTCCGGCGAGCAGTACTTC.

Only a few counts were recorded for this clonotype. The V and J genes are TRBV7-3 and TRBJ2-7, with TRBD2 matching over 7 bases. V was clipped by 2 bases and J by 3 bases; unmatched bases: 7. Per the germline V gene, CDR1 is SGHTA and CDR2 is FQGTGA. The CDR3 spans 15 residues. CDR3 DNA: TGTGCCAGCAGCTTATATATAGGGACTAACTACGAGCAGTACTTC. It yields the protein CASSLYIGTNYEQYF.

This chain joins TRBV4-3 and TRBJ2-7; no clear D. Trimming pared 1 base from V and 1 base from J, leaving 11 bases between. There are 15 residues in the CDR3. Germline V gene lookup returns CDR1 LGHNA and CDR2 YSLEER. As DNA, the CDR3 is TGCGCCAGCAGCCAAGCATTCCAGGAATCCTACGAGCAGTACTTC. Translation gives CASSQAFQESYEQYF.

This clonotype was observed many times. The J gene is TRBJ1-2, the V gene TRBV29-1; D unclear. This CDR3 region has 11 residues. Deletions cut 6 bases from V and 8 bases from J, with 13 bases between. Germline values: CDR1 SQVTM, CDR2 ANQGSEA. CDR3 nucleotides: TGCAGCGTGGGCCCCGGGGAAGGCTACACCTTC. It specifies CSVGPGEGYTF.

Here the CDR3 DNA reads TGTGCCAGCACCTTGACCCGGGACAGAGGCACCGGGGAGCTGTTTTTT. Encoded protein: CASTLTRDRGTGELFF. The chain is built from TRBV7-2 and TRBJ2-2; 7 nucleotides match TRBD1. Germline CDR1 reads SGHTA; CDR2 reads FQGNSA. Trimming cost V 7 bases and J 4 bases; bases outside gene matches: 12. The CDR3 consists of 16 residues. The whole variable domain, filled in from reference TRBV7-2 and TRBJ2-2, reads GAGVSQSPSNKVTEKGKDVELRCDPISGHTALYWYRQSLGQGLEFLIYFQGNSAPDKSGLPSDRFSAERTGGSVSTLTIQRTQQEDSAVYLCASTLTRDRGTGELFFGEGSRLTVL.

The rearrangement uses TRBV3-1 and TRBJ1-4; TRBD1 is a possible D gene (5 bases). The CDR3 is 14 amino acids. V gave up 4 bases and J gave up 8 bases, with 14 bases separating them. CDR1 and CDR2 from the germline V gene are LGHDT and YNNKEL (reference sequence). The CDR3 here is CASSPVGGYEKLFF. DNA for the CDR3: TGTGCCAGCAGCCCGGTCGGGGGATACGAAAAACTGTTTTTT.

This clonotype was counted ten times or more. The CDR3 is CASSSFLRGYTF. The CDR3, as DNA: TGTGCCAGCAGTTCATTCTTGCGCGGCTACACCTTC. V gene TRBV6-2 or TRBV6-3 combines with J gene TRBJ1-2; D not certain. The CDR3 spans 12 residues. The germline V and J ends were trimmed by 4 bases and 8 bases, with 11 bases remaining between them. Germline CDR1 is MNHEY and CDR2 is SVGEGT.